The 23 T cell receptor beta chains reported below all come from one sample, sequenced in a study of T cell responses to AZD1222 COVID-19 vaccine. Produced via immunoSEQ multiplex PCR; TCRdb's table is partial and in-frame only. The table has around 130,000 clones, more than 85% seen once; the top ten hold under 2%. The sample was peripheral blood, taken 28 days after the second AZD1222 dose. Receptors originate from an adult who received the AZD1222 COVID-19 vaccine.

The count of this clone is one. The chain employs TRBV7-9 and TRBJ2-1, with unresolved D. This CDR3 spans 12 amino acids. Germline V gene data show CDR1 as SEHNR and CDR2 as FQNEAQ (reference sequence). V was cut by 4 bases and J by 8 bases, with 9 bases left in between. This chain's CDR3 is CASSYIEDEQFF. The DNA of the CDR3 is TGTGCCAGCAGCTACATAGAGGATGAGCAGTTCTTC.

The rearrangement joins TRBV2 to TRBJ1-2; the D gene is possibly TRBD1 (6 bases). Trimming shortened V by 2 bases and J by 6 bases, and 16 bases separated the two germline ends. This CDR3 comprises 15 residues. CDR1 and CDR2 (germline): SNHLY, FYNNEI. CDR3 coding DNA: TGTGCCAGCAGTGAAAATAGTCCAGGGGCCCATGGCTACACCTTC. Its translation: CASSENSPGAHGYTF.

The chain employs TRBV13 and TRBJ2-1; TRBD2 is a possible D gene (6 bases). Trimming stripped 5 bases from V and 0 bases from J, with 23 bases between. The V gene's germline CDR1 is PRHDT and CDR2 FYEKMQ (reference sequence). The CDR3 sequence is 19 residues long. The CDR3, as DNA: TGTGCCAGCAGCGTAAGGGACTCCCGACCCCCTAGCTCCTACAATGAGCAGTTCTTC. Translated: CASSVRDSRPPSSYNEQFF.

This rearrangement joins TRBV11-3 to TRBJ2-1; D gene unclear. The germline V and J ends were trimmed by 5 bases and 4 bases, with 9 bases remaining between them. Germline CDR1 SGHNT, CDR2 YENEEA. The CDR3 totals 13 residues. CDR3 residues: CASSRAIYNEQFF. CDR3 nucleotide sequence: TGTGCCAGCAGCCGGGCCATATACAATGAGCAGTTCTTC.

In this sample, this clone turned up a few times. The chain carries TRBV7-9 and TRBJ2-2, with 8 bases fitting TRBD1. V lost 7 bases, J lost 5 bases, and 3 bases stayed unmatched. CDR1 and CDR2 from the germline V gene are SEHNR and FQNEAQ (reference sequence). This CDR3 is built from 13 residues. CDR3 residues: CASIRQGTGELFF. The DNA for the CDR3 is TGTGCCAGCATCAGACAGGGGACCGGGGAGCTGTTTTTT. The full variable domain, completed using reference TRBV7-9 and TRBJ2-2, is DTGVSQNPRHKITKRGQNVTFRCDPISEHNRLYWYRQTLGQGPEFLTYFQNEAQLEKSRLLSDRFSAERPKGSFSTLEIQRTEQGDSAMYLCASIRQGTGELFFGEGSRLTVL.

The gene calls are TRBV19 and TRBJ1-2; D is undetermined. The CDR3 runs to 11 residues. In germline, CDR1 is LNHDA, CDR2 SQIVND (reference sequence). Trimming took off 2 bases at V and 3 bases at J, with 1 base between the two ends. CDR3 loop: CASSIYYGYTF. The CDR3 nucleotides read TGTGCCAGTAGTATATACTATGGCTACACCTTC.

The count of this clone is one. The gene calls are TRBV11-2 and TRBJ1-2; D remains ambiguous. The V end was cut by 4 bases, the J end by 8 bases, with 17 bases between. Germline CDR1 reads SGHAT; CDR2 reads FQNNGV. The CDR3 is 14 amino acids. The CDR3 coding sequence is TGTGCCAGCAGCTCCTCCCCAGGCCGGGTCGGCTACACCTTC. This encodes CASSSSPGRVGYTF.

The chain uses TRBV6-1 and TRBJ2-2; 7 bases map to TRBD1. There are 16 residues in the CDR3. From germline, CDR1 is MNHNS and CDR2 SASEGT. J lost 2 bases, V lost 3 bases, and 6 bases had no gene match. CDR3 sequence reads: CASSDLGQDNTGELFF. The DNA for the CDR3 is TGTGCCAGCAGTGACCTAGGACAGGACAACACCGGGGAGCTGTTTTTT.

The chain recombines TRBV19 with TRBJ1-4; TRBD1 is a possible D gene (5 bases). The V end lost 7 bases, the J end lost 7 bases, and 16 bases lay between the germline ends. CDR1 and CDR2 (germline): LNHDA, SQIVND (reference sequence). The CDR3 loop spans 14 amino acids. The CDR3 region is CASIHTGRGEKLFF. The CDR3 coding sequence is TGTGCCAGTATCCATACGGGTAGGGGTGAAAAACTGTTTTTT.

The V and J genes are TRBV10-1 and TRBJ2-7; TRBD2 might be the D (5 bases). Germline CDR1 is WNHNN and CDR2 is SYGVQD (reference sequence). Trimming took 5 bases from V and 2 from J, leaving 10 bases between them. The CDR3 length is 13 residues. CDR3 in amino acids: CASSKRDTYEQYF. Here the CDR3 DNA reads TGCGCCAGCAGTAAGAGGGATACCTACGAGCAGTACTTC.

The chain is built from TRBV7-9 and TRBJ2-1; 9 nucleotides match TRBD2. V dropped 5 bases and J dropped 7; count of bases not matched to a gene: 12. The CDR3 has 16 residues. CDR1 and CDR2 from the germline V gene are SEHNR and FQNEAQ (reference sequence). In DNA form, the CDR3 reads TGTGCCAGCAGCCAAACGCACGCGGGGGGGCTAAATGAGCAGTTCTTC. It codes for CASSQTHAGGLNEQFF.

The chain employs TRBV18 and TRBJ1-1, with 8 bases matching TRBD1. J was trimmed by 0 bases and V by 4 bases; bases with no gene match: 7. Germline CDR1 and CDR2: KGHSH and LQKENI. The CDR3 contains 16 residues. CDR3 nucleotides: TGTGCCAGCTCACTTCGGACAGGGAGTATGAACACTGAAGCTTTCTTT. Protein product: CASSLRTGSMNTEAFF.

This chain connects TRBV7-9 to TRBJ1-1; TRBD1 is a possible D gene (5 bases). CDR3 length: 12 amino acids. The germline V and J ends were trimmed by 8 bases and 1 base, with 8 bases remaining between them. CDR1 and CDR2 from the germline V gene are SEHNR and FQNEAQ (reference sequence). CDR3 coding DNA: TGTGCCAGCGCCAGGGAGAACACTGAAGCTTTCTTT. The encoded protein is CASARENTEAFF.

The chain has TRBV7-8 and TRBJ1-5, with D perhaps matching TRBD1 (6 bases). CDR3 length: 13 residues. The germline V gene has CDR1 SGHVS and CDR2 FQNEAQ. V was cut by 2 bases and J by 8 bases, with 10 bases left in between. CDR3 region: CASSLRRQEPQHF. CDR3 sequence (DNA): TGTGCCAGCAGCTTACGTAGACAGGAGCCCCAGCATTTT.

The chain joins TRBV5-6 to TRBJ1-4; weak D call: TRBD1 (5 bases). V dropped 0 bases and J dropped 8 bases, with 11 bases sitting between them. The CDR3 covers 14 residues. Germline CDR1 and CDR2: SGHDT and YYEEEE. The CDR3 protein is CASSLGQSSEKLFF. The DNA of the CDR3 is TGTGCCAGCAGCTTGGGACAGTCGTCGGAAAAACTGTTTTTT. The full variable domain, in which reference TRBV5-6 and TRBJ1-4 provide the parts outside the CDR3, is DAGVTQSPTHLIKTRGQQVTLRCSPKSGHDTVSWYQQALGQGPQFIFQYYEEEERQRGNFPDRFSGHQFPNYSSELNVNALLLGDSALYLCASSLGQSSEKLFFGSGTQLSVL.

This sequence joins TRBV5-1 and TRBJ2-7; possibly TRBD2 for D (7 bases). Germline CDR1 and CDR2: SGHRS and YFSETQ. The V end lost 4 bases, the J end lost 5 bases, and 16 bases lay between the germline ends. CDR3 length equals 14 residues. In DNA form, the CDR3 reads TGCGCCAGCAGCGGGGGGCGGGGGCGCGACGAGCAGTACTTC. As protein: CASSGGRGRDEQYF.

This rearrangement joins TRBV3-1 (or the pseudogene TRBV3-2) to TRBJ2-2; D is uncertain. Germline lookup yields CDR1 LGHDT and CDR2 YNNKEL (reference sequence). V dropped 7 bases and J dropped 0 bases, with 6 bases sitting between them. The CDR3 consists of 13 residues. This CDR3 is CASTPSNTGELFF. CDR3 in DNA: TGTGCCAGCACACCATCGAACACCGGGGAGCTGTTTTTT.

This clone was counted once. The chain carries TRBV30 and TRBJ1-2; D remains ambiguous. CDR3 length: 14 amino acids. The germline V and J ends were trimmed by 5 bases and 0 bases, with 13 bases remaining between them. Germline V lookup: CDR1 GTSNPN, CDR2 SVGIG (reference sequence). As DNA, the CDR3 is TGTGCCTGGGTACAAGGCCCGTCTAACTATGGCTACACCTTC. Translating it yields CAWVQGPSNYGYTF.

The chain combines TRBV18 with TRBJ2-3, with D tentatively TRBD2 (5 bases). Germline loops: CDR1 KGHSH, CDR2 LQKENI. The CDR3 runs to 17 residues. V dropped 2 bases and J dropped 4 bases, with 19 bases sitting between them. Written as DNA, the CDR3 is TGTGCCAGCTCACCATGGGCTAGCACTAAATCCGCAGATACGCAGTATTTT. This sequence encodes CASSPWASTKSADTQYF.

V is TRBV19 and J is TRBJ1-1; 8 bases line up with TRBD1. V lost 6 bases to trimming and J lost 4 bases; unmatched junction nucleotides: 4. This CDR3 has 13 amino acids. The germline V gene has CDR1 LNHDA and CDR2 SQIVND (reference sequence). In DNA, the CDR3 is TGTGCCAGTAGGGACAGGGTTATCACTGAAGCTTTCTTT. It encodes CASRDRVITEAFF.

This clone was recorded only once. V is TRBV10-3 and J is TRBJ1-5; the match to TRBD1 covers 9 bases. Germline CDR1 and CDR2: ENHRY and SYGVKD. V was clipped by 2 bases and J by 1 base; unmatched bases: 6. The CDR3 covers 17 residues. The DNA for the CDR3 is TGTGCCATCAGTGAGAGAACAGGGGGCGCGAGCAATCAGCCCCAGCATTTT. Residues: CAISERTGGASNQPQHF.

The chain couples TRBV29-1 to TRBJ1-2; D unresolved. This CDR3 is 8 amino acids long. Between the trimmed V and J ends, which lost 7 bases and 8 bases, there was a span of 5 bases. CDR1 is SQVTM, CDR2 ANQGSEA, per germline. In DNA form, the CDR3 reads TGCAGCGCCGGGGGCTACACCTTC. This sequence encodes CSAGGYTF. The variable domain in full, with the rest retrieved from reference TRBV29-1 and TRBJ1-2, is SAVISQKPSRDICQRGTSLTIQCQVDSQVTMMFWYRQQPGQSLTLIATANQGSEATYESGFVIDKFPISRPNLTFSTLTVSNMSPEDSSIYLCSAGGYTFGSGTRLTVV.

The rearrangement joins TRBV30 to TRBJ1-4; D ambiguous. CDR1 is GTSNPN, CDR2 SVGIG, per germline (reference sequence). V lost 5 bases to trimming and J lost 3 bases, with 16 bases between them. The CDR3 extends over 15 amino acids. This CDR3 reads CAWDVRGRANEKLFF. CDR3 in DNA: TGTGCCTGGGATGTACGGGGTAGGGCTAATGAAAAACTGTTTTTT.